This TCR beta chain was identified in a study of Graves' ophthalmopathy and Graves' hyperthyroidism. Across the study: In this cohort's terms, stable hyperthyroidism meant no ophthalmopathy by 18 months of follow-up. Study outcomes and limitations: The model's ophthalmopathy progression predictions had about 71% sensitivity and about 72% specificity.

V was shortened by 3 bases and J by 2 bases, with 13 bases between the two germline ends. CDR3 length: 15 residues. In this cohort, patients with other autoimmune diseases, uncontrolled infections, pregnancy or lactation were excluded. In this sample, this clonotype turned up many times. Its antigen is still unknown. RNA transcripts were the source from which TCR beta CDR3 regions were amplified. The workflow started with a first-round RT-PCR run with HTBI primers and then moved on to a second-round multiplex PCR. TCRdb recomputed calls from the multiplex PCR reads with MiXCR, one row per CDR3 protein. The sample has 560,000 or so distinct CDR3 sequences; approximately 35% are singletons.

Sequencing used peripheral blood or thyroid tissue (not recorded which). The gene calls are TRBV12-3 or TRBV12-4 and TRBJ1-1; a weak D match, TRBD1 (6 bases). The clonotype comes from an adult man with Graves' hyperthyroidism. The CDR3 DNA is TGTGCCAGCAGTTTGTGGGGGGCAGCTAACACTGAAGCTTTCTTT. Residues: CASSLWGAANTEAFF.